This entry is about one T cell receptor (beta chain). The record originates from a study of shared clonotypes between healthy human individuals. Terminally differentiated effector memory CD45RA+ cells were excluded from the naive CD8 cells, which were CD45RO-negative and positively selected for CCR7. There were only Caucasian adults among the donors, and all lived in Nashville, Tennessee. Sequencing used immunoSEQ multiplex PCR; TCRdb keeps in-frame clones, though not all of them. The table shows some 580,000 clones, with roughly 98% occurring only once. The CDR3 extends over 15 amino acids. CDR1 is LGHNA and CDR2 is YNFKEQ in the germline V gene. V lost 0 bases to trimming and J lost 2 bases; unmatched junction nucleotides: 4.

Material: naive CD8+ T cells sorted from blood. This TCR derives from a man younger than 45 in good health. The chain combines TRBV4-2 with TRBJ2-7, with 7 nucleotides matching TRBD2. The CDR3 coding sequence is TGTGCCAGCAGCCAAGAAACGGGACTAACCTACGAGCAGTACTTC. Encoded protein: CASSQETGLTYEQYF.